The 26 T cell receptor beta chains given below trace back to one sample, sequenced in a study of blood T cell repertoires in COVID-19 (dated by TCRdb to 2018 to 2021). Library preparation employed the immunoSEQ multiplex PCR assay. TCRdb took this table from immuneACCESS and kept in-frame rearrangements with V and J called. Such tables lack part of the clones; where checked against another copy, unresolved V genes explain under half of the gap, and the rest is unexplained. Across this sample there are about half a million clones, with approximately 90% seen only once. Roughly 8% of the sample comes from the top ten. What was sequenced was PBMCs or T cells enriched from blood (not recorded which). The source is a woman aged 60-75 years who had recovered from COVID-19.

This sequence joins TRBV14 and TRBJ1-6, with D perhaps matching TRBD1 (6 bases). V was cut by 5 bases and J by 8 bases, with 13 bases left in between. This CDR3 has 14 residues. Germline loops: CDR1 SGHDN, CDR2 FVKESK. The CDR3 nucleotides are TGTGCCAGCAGCAAACAGGGATTCTATTCACCCCTCCACTTT. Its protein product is CASSKQGFYSPLHF.

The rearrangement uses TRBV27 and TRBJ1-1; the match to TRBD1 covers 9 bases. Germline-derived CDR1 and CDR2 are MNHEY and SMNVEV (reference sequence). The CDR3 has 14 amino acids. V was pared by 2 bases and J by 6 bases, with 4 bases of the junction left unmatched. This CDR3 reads CASSLTRTGAEAFF. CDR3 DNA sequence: TGTGCCAGCAGTTTAACCCGGACAGGGGCTGAAGCTTTCTTT.

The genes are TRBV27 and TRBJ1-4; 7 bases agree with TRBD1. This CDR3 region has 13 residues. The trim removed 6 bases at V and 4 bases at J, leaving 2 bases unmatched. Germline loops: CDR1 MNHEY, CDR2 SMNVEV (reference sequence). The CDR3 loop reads CASRRQGNEKLFF. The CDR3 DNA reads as TGTGCCAGCAGACGACAGGGTAATGAAAAACTGTTTTTT.

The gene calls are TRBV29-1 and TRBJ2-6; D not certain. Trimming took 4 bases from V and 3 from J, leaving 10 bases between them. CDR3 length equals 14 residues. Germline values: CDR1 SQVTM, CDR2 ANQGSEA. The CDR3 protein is CSVVGSNGANVLTF. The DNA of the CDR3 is TGCAGCGTTGTGGGCTCAAATGGGGCCAACGTCCTGACTTTC.

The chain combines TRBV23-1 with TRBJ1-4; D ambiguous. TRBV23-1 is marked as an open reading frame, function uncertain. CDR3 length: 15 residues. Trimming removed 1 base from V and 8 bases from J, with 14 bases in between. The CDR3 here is CASSQLIGVKEKLFF. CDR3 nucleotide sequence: TGCGCCAGCAGTCAATTGATCGGGGTGAAGGAAAAACTGTTTTTT.

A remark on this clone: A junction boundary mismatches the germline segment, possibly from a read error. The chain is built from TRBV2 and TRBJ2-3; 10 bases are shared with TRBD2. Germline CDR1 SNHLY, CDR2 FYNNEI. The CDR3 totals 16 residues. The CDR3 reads CASTELAGPTTDTQYF. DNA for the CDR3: TGTGCCAGCACTGAACTAGCGGGGCCAACCACAGATACGCAGTATTTT. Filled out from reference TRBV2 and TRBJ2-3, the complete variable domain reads EPEVTQTPSHQVTQMGQEVILRCVPISNHLYFYWYRQILGQKVEFLVSFYNNEISEKSEIFDDQFSVERPDGSNFTLKIRSTKLEDSAMYFCASTELAGPTTDTQYFGPGTRLTVL.

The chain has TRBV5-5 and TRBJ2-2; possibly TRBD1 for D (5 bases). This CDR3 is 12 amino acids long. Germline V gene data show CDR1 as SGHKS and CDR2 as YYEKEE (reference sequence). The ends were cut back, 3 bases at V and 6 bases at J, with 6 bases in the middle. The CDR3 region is CASSSTAGELFF. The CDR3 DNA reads TGTGCCAGCAGCTCGACAGCCGGGGAGCTGTTTTTT.

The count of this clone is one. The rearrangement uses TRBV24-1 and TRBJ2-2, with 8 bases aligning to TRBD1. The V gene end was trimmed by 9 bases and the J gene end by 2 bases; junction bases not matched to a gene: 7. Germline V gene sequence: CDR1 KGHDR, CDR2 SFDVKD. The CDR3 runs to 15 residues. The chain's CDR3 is CATQRTGPNTGELFF. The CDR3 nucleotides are TGTGCCACCCAAAGGACAGGGCCCAACACCGGGGAGCTGTTTTTT.

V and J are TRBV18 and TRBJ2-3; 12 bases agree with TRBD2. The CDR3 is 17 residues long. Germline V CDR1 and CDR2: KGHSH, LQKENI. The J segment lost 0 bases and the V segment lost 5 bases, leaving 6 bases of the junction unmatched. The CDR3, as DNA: TGTGCCAGCTCAACACTAGCGGGGGGAACGAGCACAGATACGCAGTATTTT. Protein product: CASSTLAGGTSTDTQYF.

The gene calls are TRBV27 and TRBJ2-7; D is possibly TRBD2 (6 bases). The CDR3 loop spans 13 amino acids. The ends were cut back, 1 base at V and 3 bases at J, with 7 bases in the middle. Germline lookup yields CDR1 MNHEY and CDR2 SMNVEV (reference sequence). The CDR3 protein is CASSLLGGYEQYF. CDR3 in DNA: TGTGCCAGCAGTTTATTGGGAGGCTACGAGCAGTACTTC.

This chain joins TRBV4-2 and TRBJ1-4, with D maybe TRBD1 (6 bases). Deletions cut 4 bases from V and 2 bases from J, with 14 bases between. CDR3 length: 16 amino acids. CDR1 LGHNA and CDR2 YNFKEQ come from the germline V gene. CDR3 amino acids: CASSPSRTDTNEKLFF. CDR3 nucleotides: TGTGCCAGCAGCCCCTCCCGGACAGATACTAATGAAAAACTGTTTTTT.

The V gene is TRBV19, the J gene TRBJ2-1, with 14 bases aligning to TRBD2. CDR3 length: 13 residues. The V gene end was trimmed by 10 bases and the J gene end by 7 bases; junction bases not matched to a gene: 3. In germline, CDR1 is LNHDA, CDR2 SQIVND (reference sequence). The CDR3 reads CATRTSGGNEQFF. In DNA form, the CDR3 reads TGTGCCACCCGGACTAGCGGGGGGAATGAGCAGTTCTTC.

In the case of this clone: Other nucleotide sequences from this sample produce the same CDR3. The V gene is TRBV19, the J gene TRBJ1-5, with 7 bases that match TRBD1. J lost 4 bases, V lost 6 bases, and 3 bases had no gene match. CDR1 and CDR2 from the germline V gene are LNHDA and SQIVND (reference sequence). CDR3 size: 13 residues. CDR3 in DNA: TGTGCCAGTAGGGGGGACAGAAATCAGCCCCAGCATTTT. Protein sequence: CASRGDRNQPQHF.

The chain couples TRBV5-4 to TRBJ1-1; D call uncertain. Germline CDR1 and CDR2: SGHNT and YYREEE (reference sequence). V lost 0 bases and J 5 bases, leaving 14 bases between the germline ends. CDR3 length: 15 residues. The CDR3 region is CASSLGLTAGTEAFF. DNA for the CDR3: TGTGCCAGCAGCTTGGGCCTCACAGCGGGGACTGAAGCTTTCTTT.

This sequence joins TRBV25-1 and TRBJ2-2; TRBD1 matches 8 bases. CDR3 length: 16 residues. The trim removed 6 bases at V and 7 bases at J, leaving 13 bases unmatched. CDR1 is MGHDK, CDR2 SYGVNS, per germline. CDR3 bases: TGTGCCAGCAGGGATGGACAGGGAAATAGGGGCGGGGAGCTGTTTTTT. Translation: CASRDGQGNRGGELFF.

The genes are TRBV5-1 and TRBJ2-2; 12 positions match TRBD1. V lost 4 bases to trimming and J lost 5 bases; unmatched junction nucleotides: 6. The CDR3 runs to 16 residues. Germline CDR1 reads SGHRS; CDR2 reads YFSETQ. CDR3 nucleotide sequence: TGCGCCAGCAGCCCGGGACAGGGGGCTGGAACCGGGGAGCTGTTTTTT. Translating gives CASSPGQGAGTGELFF.

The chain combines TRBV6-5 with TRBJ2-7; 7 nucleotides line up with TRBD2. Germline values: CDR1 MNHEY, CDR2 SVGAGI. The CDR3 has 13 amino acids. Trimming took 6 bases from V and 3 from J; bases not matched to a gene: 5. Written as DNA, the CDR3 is TGTGCCAGCAGCCCCCGGGAGGTCTACGAGCAGTACGTC. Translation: CASSPREVYEQYV.

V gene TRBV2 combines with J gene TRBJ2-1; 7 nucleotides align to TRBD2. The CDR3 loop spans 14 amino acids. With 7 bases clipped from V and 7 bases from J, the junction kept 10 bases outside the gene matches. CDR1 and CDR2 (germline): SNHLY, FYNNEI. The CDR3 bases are TGTGCCAGCAATGGACTAGAGGTCCCAAATGAGCAGTTCTTC. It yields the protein CASNGLEVPNEQFF. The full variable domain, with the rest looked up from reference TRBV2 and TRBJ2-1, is EPEVTQTPSHQVTQMGQEVILRCVPISNHLYFYWYRQILGQKVEFLVSFYNNEISEKSEIFDDQFSVERPDGSNFTLKIRSTKLEDSAMYFCASNGLEVPNEQFFGPGTRLTVL.

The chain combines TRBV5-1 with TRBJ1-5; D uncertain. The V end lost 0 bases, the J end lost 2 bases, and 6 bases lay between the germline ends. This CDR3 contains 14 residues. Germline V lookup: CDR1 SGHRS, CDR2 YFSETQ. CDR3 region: CASSLAPGNQPQHF. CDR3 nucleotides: TGCGCCAGCAGCTTGGCACCGGGCAATCAGCCCCAGCATTTT. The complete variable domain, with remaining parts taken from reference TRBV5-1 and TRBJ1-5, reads KAGVTQTPRYLIKTRGQQVTLSCSPISGHRSVSWYQQTPGQGLQFLFEYFSETQRNKGNFPGRFSGRQFSNSRSEMNVSTLELGDSALYLCASSLAPGNQPQHFGDGTRLSIL.

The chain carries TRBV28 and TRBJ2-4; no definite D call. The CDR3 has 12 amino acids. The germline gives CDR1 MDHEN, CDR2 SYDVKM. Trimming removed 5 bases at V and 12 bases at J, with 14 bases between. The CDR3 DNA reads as TGTGCCAGCAGTCCATATACCAGGTCTCAGTACTTC. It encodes CASSPYTRSQYF.

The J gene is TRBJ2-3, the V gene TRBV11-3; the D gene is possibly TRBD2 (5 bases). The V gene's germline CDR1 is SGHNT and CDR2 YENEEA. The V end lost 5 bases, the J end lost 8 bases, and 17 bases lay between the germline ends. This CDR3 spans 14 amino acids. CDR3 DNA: TGTGCCAGCAGCCTCTGGACTCCGCCCGGTACGCAGTATTTT. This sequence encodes CASSLWTPPGTQYF.

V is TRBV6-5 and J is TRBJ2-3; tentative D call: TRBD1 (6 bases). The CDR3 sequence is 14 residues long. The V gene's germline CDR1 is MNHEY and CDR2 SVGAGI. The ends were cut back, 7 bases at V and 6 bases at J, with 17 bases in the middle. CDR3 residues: CASTVRGGWDTQYF. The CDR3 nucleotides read TGTGCCAGCACCGTGAGAGGGGGTTGGGATACGCAGTATTTT.

This CDR3 reads CASSLGAGQVNSPLHF. For the CDR3, the DNA is TGTGCCAGCAGCTTGGGGGCAGGACAGGTTAATTCACCCCTCCACTTT. This chain uses TRBV5-6 with TRBJ1-6; TRBD1 agrees at 7 bases. This CDR3 region has 16 residues. Germline CDR1 SGHDT, CDR2 YYEEEE. V gave up 0 bases and J gave up 6 bases; unmatched junction bases: 6.

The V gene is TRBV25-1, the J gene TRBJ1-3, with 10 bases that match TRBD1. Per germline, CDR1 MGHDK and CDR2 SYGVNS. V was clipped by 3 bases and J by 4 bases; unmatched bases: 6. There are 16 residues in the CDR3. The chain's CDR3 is CASSDPGQGVGNTIYF. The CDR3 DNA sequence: TGTGCCAGCAGTGACCCCGGACAGGGGGTAGGAAACACCATATATTTT. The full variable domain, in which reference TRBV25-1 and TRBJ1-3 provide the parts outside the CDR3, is EADIYQTPRYLVIGTGKKITLECSQTMGHDKMYWYQQDPGMELHLIHYSYGVNSTEKGDLSSESTVSRIRTEHFPLTLESARPSHTSQYLCASSDPGQGVGNTIYFGEGSWLTVV.

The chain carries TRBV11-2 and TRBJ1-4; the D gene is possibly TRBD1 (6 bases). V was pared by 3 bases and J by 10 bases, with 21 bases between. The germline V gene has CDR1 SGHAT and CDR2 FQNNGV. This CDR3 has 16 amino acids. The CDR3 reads CASSLAGTTMMGKLFF. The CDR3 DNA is TGTGCCAGCAGCTTGGCCGGGACAACTATGATGGGAAAACTGTTTTTT.

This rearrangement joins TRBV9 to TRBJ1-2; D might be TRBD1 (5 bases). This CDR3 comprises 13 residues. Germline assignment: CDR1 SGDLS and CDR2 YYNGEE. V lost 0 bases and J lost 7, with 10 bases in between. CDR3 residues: CASSVETAGGYTF. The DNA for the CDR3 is TGTGCCAGCAGCGTAGAGACAGCCGGTGGCTACACCTTC.